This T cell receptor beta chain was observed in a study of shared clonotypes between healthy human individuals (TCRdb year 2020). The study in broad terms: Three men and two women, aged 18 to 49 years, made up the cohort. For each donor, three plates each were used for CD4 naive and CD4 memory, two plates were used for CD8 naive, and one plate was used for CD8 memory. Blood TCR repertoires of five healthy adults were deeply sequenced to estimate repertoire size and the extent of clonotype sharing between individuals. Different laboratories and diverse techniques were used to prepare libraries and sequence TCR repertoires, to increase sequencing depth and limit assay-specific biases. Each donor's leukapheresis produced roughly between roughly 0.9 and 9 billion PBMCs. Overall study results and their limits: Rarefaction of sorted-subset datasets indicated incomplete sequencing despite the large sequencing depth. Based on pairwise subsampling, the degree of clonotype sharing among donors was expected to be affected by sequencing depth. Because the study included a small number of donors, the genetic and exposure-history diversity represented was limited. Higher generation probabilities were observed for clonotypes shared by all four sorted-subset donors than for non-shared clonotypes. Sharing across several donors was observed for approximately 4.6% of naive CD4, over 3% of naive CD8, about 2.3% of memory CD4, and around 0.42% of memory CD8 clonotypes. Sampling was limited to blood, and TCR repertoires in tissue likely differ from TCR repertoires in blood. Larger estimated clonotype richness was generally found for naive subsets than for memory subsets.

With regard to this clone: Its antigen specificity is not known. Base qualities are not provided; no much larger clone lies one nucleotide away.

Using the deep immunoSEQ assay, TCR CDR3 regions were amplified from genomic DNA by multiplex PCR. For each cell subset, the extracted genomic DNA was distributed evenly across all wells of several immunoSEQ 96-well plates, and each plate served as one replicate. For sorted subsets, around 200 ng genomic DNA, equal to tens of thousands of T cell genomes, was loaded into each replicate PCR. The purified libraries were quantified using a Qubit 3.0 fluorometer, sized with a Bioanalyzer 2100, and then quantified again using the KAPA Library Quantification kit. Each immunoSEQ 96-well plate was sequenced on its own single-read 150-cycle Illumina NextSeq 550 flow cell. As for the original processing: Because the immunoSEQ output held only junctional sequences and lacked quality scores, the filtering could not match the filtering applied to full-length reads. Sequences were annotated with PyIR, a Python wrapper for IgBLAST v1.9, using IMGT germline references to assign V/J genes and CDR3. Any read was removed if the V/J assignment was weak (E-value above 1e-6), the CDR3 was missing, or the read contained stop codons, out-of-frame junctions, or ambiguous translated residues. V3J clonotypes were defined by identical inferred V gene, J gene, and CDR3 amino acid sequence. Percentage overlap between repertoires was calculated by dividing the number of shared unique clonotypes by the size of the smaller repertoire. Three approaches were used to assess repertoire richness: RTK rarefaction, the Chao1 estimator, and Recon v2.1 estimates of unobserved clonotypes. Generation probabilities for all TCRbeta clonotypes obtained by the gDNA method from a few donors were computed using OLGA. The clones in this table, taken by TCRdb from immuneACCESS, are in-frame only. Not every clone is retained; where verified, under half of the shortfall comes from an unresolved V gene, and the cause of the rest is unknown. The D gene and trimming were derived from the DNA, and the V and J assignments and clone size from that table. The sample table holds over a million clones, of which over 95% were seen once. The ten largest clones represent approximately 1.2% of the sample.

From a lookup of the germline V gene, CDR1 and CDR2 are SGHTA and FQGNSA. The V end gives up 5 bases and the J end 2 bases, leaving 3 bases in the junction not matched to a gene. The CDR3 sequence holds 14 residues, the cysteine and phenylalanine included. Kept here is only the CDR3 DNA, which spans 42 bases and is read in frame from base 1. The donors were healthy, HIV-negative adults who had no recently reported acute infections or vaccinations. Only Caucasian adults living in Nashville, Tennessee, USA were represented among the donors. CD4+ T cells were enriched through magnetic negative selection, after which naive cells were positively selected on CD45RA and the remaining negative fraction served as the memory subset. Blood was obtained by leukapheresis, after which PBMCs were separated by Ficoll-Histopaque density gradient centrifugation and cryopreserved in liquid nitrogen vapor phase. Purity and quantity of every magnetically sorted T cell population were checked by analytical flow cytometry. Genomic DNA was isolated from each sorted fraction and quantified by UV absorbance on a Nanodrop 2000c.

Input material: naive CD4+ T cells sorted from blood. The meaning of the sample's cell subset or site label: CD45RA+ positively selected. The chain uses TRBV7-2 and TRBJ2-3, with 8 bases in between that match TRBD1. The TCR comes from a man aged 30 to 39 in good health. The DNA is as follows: TGTGCCAGCAGCCGGGACAGGCTCACAGATACGCAGTATTTT. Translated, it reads CASSRDRLTDTQYF.